This TCR beta chain stems from a study of shared T cell receptors in the human thymus. Repertoires were generated with immunoSEQ multiplex PCR, while TCRdb's copy carries only in-frame clones and drops some. This table holds 450,000 to 650,000 clones, 70% to 80% found once. This clone appeared once. The germline V gene encodes CDR1 MNHEY and CDR2 SMNVEV (reference sequence). CDR3 length: 14 residues. V dropped 0 bases and J dropped 7 bases, with 12 bases sitting between them. The sample was also linked to a second study, of human thymus T cells. That paper states: Repertoires sampled from thymus and blood appeared biased in V and J gene usage.

The source of this sequence is a boy in the first two years of life with a congenital heart defect. The genes are TRBV27 and TRBJ1-2, with TRBD1 as a possible D gene (5 bases). Input material: thymocytes. CDR3 amino acids: CASSLSGGVGGYTF. CDR3 in DNA: TGTGCCAGCAGTTTATCGGGAGGGGTAGGTGGCTACACCTTC.